The rows below give T cell receptor beta chains drawn from one sample of a study of blood T cell repertoires in COVID-19. Sequencing was performed with immunoSEQ multiplex PCR; in TCRdb, only in-frame clones are kept and a portion is missing. The data contain some 89,000 clones, more than 65% of them singletons. The material sequenced was peripheral blood. The receptors derive from a man in his sixties with acute or convalescent COVID-19. Both conserved end residues are part of each CDR3.

TRBJ2-2 | TRBV2 | 15 | CASSGTSGSPGELFF
TRBJ2-2 | TRBV6-5 | 14 | CASSSQGWTGELFF
TRBJ2-5 | TRBV7-2 | 15 | CASSSSGGGSKTQYF
TRBJ2-1 | TRBV10-3 | 17 | CAISTTQAAGGWFEQFF
TRBJ2-3 | TRBV6-2/TRBV6-3 | 16 | CASSYGLPSGRNTQYF
TRBJ2-7 | TRBV5-6 | 14 | CASSPDRGGYEQYF
TRBJ1-2 | TRBV19 | 12 | CASSQRGYGYTF
TRBJ2-7 | TRBV27 | 14 | CASSLSPSSYEQYF
TRBJ2-5 | TRBV18 | 12 | CASSPRGETQYF
TRBJ1-1 | TRBV29-1 | 15 | CSVKRPGLSSTEAFF
TRBJ1-5 | TRBV3-1/TRBV3-2 | 24 | CASSQDRQNWNDTTTDYSNQPQHF
TRBJ2-1 | TRBV7-2 | 15 | CASSRSSAPYNEQFF
TRBJ1-4 | TRBV5-1 | 12 | CASSLPDEKLFF
TRBJ1-1 | TRBV3-1/TRBV3-2 | 12 | CASSQPGTEAFF
TRBJ2-7 | TRBV9 | 15 | CASSVDSGRVREQYF
TRBJ2-7 | TRBV6-4 | 11 | CASSGQYEQYF
TRBJ2-7 | TRBV19 | 14 | CATASWDRAYEQYF
TRBJ2-1 | TRBV29-1 | 13 | CSVAGHSYNEQFF
TRBJ2-5 | TRBV24-1 | 12 | CATSNSGTGMYF
TRBJ1-1 | TRBV27 | 13 | CASSLGGNTEAFF
TRBJ1-4 | TRBV19 | 14 | CASRRRGDGEKLFF
TRBJ2-1 | TRBV5-4 | 16 | CASSSPASGIHNEQFF
TRBJ2-2 | TRBV12-5 | 12 | CASMWGPGELFF
TRBJ1-1 | TRBV18 | 14 | CASSPGQGAYEAFF
TRBJ2-7 | TRBV5-1 | 13 | CASSWDRGFEQYF
TRBJ2-1 | TRBV6-2/TRBV6-3 | 14 | CASSFSGRYNEQFF
TRBJ1-5 | TRBV12-5 | 13 | CASGWDRGQPQHF